This TCR beta chain emerged from a study of blood T cell repertoires in COVID-19. Study at large: From the United States, Italy and Spain came samples of acute and convalescent COVID-19. From T cells, B-cell-depleted T cells, or PBMCs came the material, which was cDNA or gDNA.

The V gene's germline CDR1 is SGHTA and CDR2 FQGNSA. The CDR3 has 16 residues. V lost 3 bases to trimming and J lost 6 bases; unmatched junction nucleotides: 11. Per the authors' pipeline: Counts of nucleated cells, estimated from reference gene primer amplification, were obtained. Measured with immunoSEQ multiplex PCR; TCRdb has only the in-frame clones, and not every one. V and J calls and clone size come straight from that table; D and trimming were deduced from the DNA. This table has about 100,000 clones, around four fifths appearing once. J is TRBJ2-1 and V is TRBV7-2; 7 bases map to TRBD2. The clonotype originates from a man aged 45 to 65 with active or convalescent COVID-19. The sequenced material came from peripheral blood. Here the CDR3 DNA reads TGTGCCAGCAGCTTCCTGCCTGGGGAGGGACCCAATGAGCAGTTCTTC. Its protein is CASSFLPGEGPNEQFF.